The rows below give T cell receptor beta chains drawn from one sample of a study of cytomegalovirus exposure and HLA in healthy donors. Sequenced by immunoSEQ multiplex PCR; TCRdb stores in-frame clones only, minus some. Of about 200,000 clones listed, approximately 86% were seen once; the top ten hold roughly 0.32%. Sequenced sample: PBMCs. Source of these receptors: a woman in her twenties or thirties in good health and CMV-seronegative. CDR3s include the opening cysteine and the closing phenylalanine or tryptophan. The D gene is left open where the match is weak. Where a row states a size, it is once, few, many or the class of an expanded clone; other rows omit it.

CDR3: CASSLQAPRETQYF
DNA: TGCGCCAGCAGCTTACAGGCCCCGAGGGAGACCCAGTACTTC
size: -
V: TRBV5-1
D: -
J: TRBJ2-5

CDR3: CASSGQSGTSVADTQYF
DNA: TGTGCCAGCAGCGGACAGTCCGGGACTAGCGTCGCAGATACGCAGTATTTT
size: -
V: TRBV5-6
D: TRBD2
J: TRBJ2-3

CDR3: CASSITGDTEAFF
DNA: TGTGCCAGTAGTATTACAGGGGACACTGAAGCTTTCTTT
size: few
V: TRBV19
D: TRBD1
J: TRBJ1-1

CDR3: CASRVFGTGGEQYF
DNA: TGTGCCAGCAGAGTCTTCGGGACAGGGGGCGAGCAGTACTTC
size: -
V: TRBV6-5
D: TRBD1
J: TRBJ2-7

CDR3: CASSPYGTGGSNEQFF
DNA: TGTGCCAGCAGTCCCTATGGGACAGGGGGTTCCAATGAGCAGTTCTTC
size: few
V: TRBV27
D: TRBD1
J: TRBJ2-1

CDR3: CASSPGPTNTGELFF
DNA: TGTGCCAGTAGCCCAGGTCCAACGAACACCGGGGAGCTGTTTTTT
size: -
V: TRBV19
D: -
J: TRBJ2-2

CDR3: CASIGISTQYF
DNA: TGTGCCAGCATCGGGATCTCTACGCAGTATTTT
size: -
V: TRBV2
D: -
J: TRBJ2-3

CDR3: CASSPRLDPYNEQFF
DNA: TGTGCCAGCAGTCCCCGACTAGATCCCTACAATGAGCAGTTCTTC
size: -
V: TRBV28
D: -
J: TRBJ2-1

CDR3: CASSPGAAGNNEQFF
DNA: TGTGCCAGCTCACCGGGGGCAGCGGGGAACAATGAGCAGTTCTTC
size: -
V: TRBV18
D: -
J: TRBJ2-1

CDR3: CASSLWSGANEKLFF
DNA: TGTGCCAGCAGTTTATGGTCAGGGGCTAATGAAAAACTGTTTTTT
size: -
V: TRBV27
D: -
J: TRBJ1-4

CDR3: CASSLTGIETQAFF
DNA: TGTGCCAGCAGCTTGACAGGGATTGAAACTCAAGCTTTCTTT
size: -
V: TRBV5-6
D: -
J: TRBJ1-1

CDR3: CASSYASGLAGAPEQFF
DNA: TGCGCCAGCAGCTACGCTTCCGGACTAGCGGGAGCCCCCGAGCAGTTCTTC
size: once
V: TRBV5-1
D: TRBD2
J: TRBJ2-1

CDR3: CASSVSGTMHSGANVLTF
DNA: TGTGCCAGCAGCGTTAGCGGGACTATGCACTCTGGGGCCAACGTCCTGACTTTC
size: -
V: TRBV7-9
D: TRBD2
J: TRBJ2-6

CDR3: CASSPLVGHTEAFF
DNA: TGTGCCAGCTCACCCCTTGTGGGCCACACTGAAGCTTTCTTT
size: -
V: TRBV18
D: -
J: TRBJ1-1

CDR3: CASSPGGGGNQPQHF
DNA: TGCGCCAGCAGCCCGGGGGGGGGTGGGAATCAGCCCCAGCATTTT
size: -
V: TRBV4-1
D: -
J: TRBJ1-5

CDR3: CASSLVTGLMYNEQFF
DNA: TGTGCCAGCAGCTTAGTTACGGGACTTATGTACAATGAGCAGTTCTTC
size: -
V: TRBV7-9
D: -
J: TRBJ2-1

CDR3: CASSLQGGQYTEAFF
DNA: TGTGCCAGCAGCCTACAGGGAGGGCAATACACTGAAGCTTTCTTT
size: -
V: TRBV7-6
D: -
J: TRBJ1-1

CDR3: CASSWGGRGSTDTQYF
DNA: TGTGCCAGCAGCTGGGGTGGGCGGGGTAGCACAGATACGCAGTATTTT
size: -
V: TRBV7-2
D: -
J: TRBJ2-3

CDR3: CASSYPGSYEQYF
DNA: TGTGCCAGCAGTTACCCAGGTTCCTACGAGCAGTACTTC
size: -
V: TRBV6-5
D: -
J: TRBJ2-7

CDR3: CASISQRRPYEQYF
DNA: TGTGCCAGCATCTCCCAGCGGAGACCCTACGAGCAGTACTTC
size: -
V: TRBV27
D: -
J: TRBJ2-7

CDR3: CASQDRAVTGELFF
DNA: TGTGCCAGCCAAGACAGGGCGGTCACCGGGGAGCTGTTTTTT
size: -
V: TRBV2
D: TRBD1
J: TRBJ2-2

CDR3: CASSVDGNTGELFF
DNA: TGTGCCAGCAGTGTAGACGGGAACACCGGGGAGCTGTTTTTT
size: -
V: TRBV9
D: -
J: TRBJ2-2

CDR3: CASSSDRTGRNTIYF
DNA: TGTGCCAGCAGCTCTGACCGAACAGGGAGAAACACCATATATTTT
size: once
V: TRBV7-9
D: -
J: TRBJ1-3

CDR3: CASSDARTEGYEQYF
DNA: TGTGCCAGCAGTGATGCGAGGACAGAGGGCTACGAGCAGTACTTC
size: -
V: TRBV6-1
D: -
J: TRBJ2-7

CDR3: CASSRRDRGSYEQYF
DNA: TGTGCCAGCAGCCGAAGGGACAGGGGCTCCTACGAGCAGTACTTC
size: -
V: TRBV7-2
D: TRBD1
J: TRBJ2-7

CDR3: CASSLPLAGGTRPYEQYF
DNA: TGTGCCAGCAGCTTACCGTTAGCGGGGGGGACCCGTCCCTACGAGCAGTACTTC
size: -
V: TRBV11-2
D: TRBD2
J: TRBJ2-7

CDR3: CSANRATEAFF
DNA: TGCAGTGCTAACAGGGCCACTGAAGCTTTCTTT
size: -
V: TRBV20-1
D: -
J: TRBJ1-1

CDR3: CSVHDRGNVLTF
DNA: TGCAGCGTTCATGACAGGGGCAACGTCCTGACTTTC
size: -
V: TRBV29-1
D: TRBD1
J: TRBJ2-6

CDR3: CASSDRAAMNTEAFF
DNA: TGTGCCAGCAGTGATCGTGCAGCGATGAACACTGAAGCTTTCTTT
size: -
V: TRBV6-1
D: -
J: TRBJ1-1

CDR3: CASSWTSGNSYEQYF
DNA: TGTGCCAGCAGCTGGACTAGCGGGAACTCCTACGAGCAGTACTTC
size: -
V: TRBV7-9
D: TRBD2
J: TRBJ2-7

CDR3: CASSQERGLGAENEKLFF
DNA: TGTGCCAGCAGCCAAGAAAGGGGCCTAGGGGCAGAAAATGAAAAACTGTTTTTT
size: -
V: TRBV4-2
D: -
J: TRBJ1-4

CDR3: CASSEGLAGDAYEQYF
DNA: TGTGCCAGCAGTGAAGGACTAGCGGGTGACGCCTACGAGCAGTACTTC
size: -
V: TRBV6-1
D: TRBD2
J: TRBJ2-7

CDR3: CASSGRHPAGDTQYF
DNA: TGTGCCAGCAGCGGTAGGCACCCGGCGGGAGATACGCAGTATTTT
size: -
V: TRBV9
D: -
J: TRBJ2-3

CDR3: CSVEVSGGPGDTQYF
DNA: TGCAGCGTTGAAGTCTCGGGAGGGCCAGGGGATACGCAGTATTTT
size: -
V: TRBV29-1
D: TRBD2
J: TRBJ2-3

CDR3: CASSLDRVEDTQYF
DNA: TGTGCCAGCAGCTTAGACAGGGTTGAAGATACGCAGTATTTT
size: -
V: TRBV11-2
D: -
J: TRBJ2-3

CDR3: CASSDHRSIQNIQYF
DNA: TGTGCCAGCAGTGATCACAGATCCATCCAAAACATTCAGTACTTC
size: few
V: TRBV2
D: -
J: TRBJ2-4

CDR3: CASSGQGSRDTQYF
DNA: TGCGCCAGCAGCGGACAGGGTTCGAGAGATACGCAGTATTTT
size: -
V: TRBV5-1
D: TRBD1
J: TRBJ2-3

CDR3: CASSLSLAAYNEQFF
DNA: TGTGCCAGCAGTTTATCGCTAGCGGCCTACAATGAGCAGTTCTTC
size: -
V: TRBV27
D: TRBD2
J: TRBJ2-1

CDR3: CASSKNRGETQYF
DNA: TGTGCCAGCAGCAAAAACAGGGGAGAGACCCAGTACTTC
size: -
V: TRBV7-8
D: TRBD1
J: TRBJ2-5

CDR3: CASSSYRQGINTEAFF
DNA: TGCGCCAGCAGCTCTTACCGACAGGGAATAAACACTGAAGCTTTCTTT
size: -
V: TRBV5-1
D: TRBD1
J: TRBJ1-1

CDR3: CASSLAGRRFGVKQFF
DNA: TGTGCCAGCAGCTTGGCCGGAAGACGCTTCGGGGTAAAGCAGTTCTTC
size: -
V: TRBV5-8
D: -
J: TRBJ2-1

CDR3: CASMRSVNTEAFF
DNA: TGTGCCAGCATGCGGAGTGTCAACACTGAAGCTTTCTTT
size: -
V: TRBV6-5
D: -
J: TRBJ1-1

CDR3: CASSLIGLAGGEQFF
DNA: TGTGCCAGCAGCTTAATAGGGCTAGCGGGAGGTGAGCAGTTCTTC
size: -
V: TRBV7-3
D: TRBD2
J: TRBJ2-1

CDR3: CASSMTGMSEAFF
DNA: TGTGCCAGTAGTATGACAGGGATGAGTGAAGCTTTCTTT
size: -
V: TRBV19
D: TRBD1
J: TRBJ1-1

CDR3: CASSPNPIGVGKYEQYF
DNA: TGCGCCAGCAGCCCTAACCCGATCGGGGTAGGGAAGTACGAGCAGTACTTC
size: few
V: TRBV4-1
D: -
J: TRBJ2-7

CDR3: CASSLRGVGTDTQYF
DNA: TGTGCCAGCAGCTTGCGAGGCGTTGGCACAGATACGCAGTATTTT
size: -
V: TRBV5-6
D: -
J: TRBJ2-3

CDR3: CASSLPSGGTSGANVLTF
DNA: TGTGCCAGCAGCTTGCCTAGCGGGGGTACCTCTGGGGCCAACGTCCTGACTTTC
size: few
V: TRBV5-4
D: TRBD2
J: TRBJ2-6

CDR3: CASSQLGWNTDTQYF
DNA: TGTGCCAGCAGCCAACTAGGGTGGAACACAGATACGCAGTATTTT
size: -
V: TRBV7-3
D: -
J: TRBJ2-3

CDR3: CASSKRRLQGDEQFF
DNA: TGTGCCAGTAGTAAACGCCGCTTACAGGGGGATGAGCAGTTCTTC
size: -
V: TRBV19
D: TRBD1
J: TRBJ2-1

CDR3: CASRRGRTRGTF
DNA: TGTGCCAGCAGGCGTGGACGGACTAGAGGTACCTTC
size: -
V: TRBV6-5
D: -
J: TRBJ1-2

CDR3: CASSLVRSTDTQYF
DNA: TGTGCCAGCAGCTTAGTCAGGAGCACAGATACGCAGTATTTT
size: -
V: TRBV7-9
D: -
J: TRBJ2-3

CDR3: CASSLSGGNTEAFF
DNA: TGTGCCAGCAGCTTGTCTGGCGGGAACACTGAAGCTTTCTTT
size: -
V: TRBV11-2
D: -
J: TRBJ1-1

CDR3: CASSPGTGGETQYF
DNA: TGCGCCAGCAGCCCCGGGACAGGGGGTGAGACCCAGTACTTC
size: once
V: TRBV5-1
D: TRBD1
J: TRBJ2-5

CDR3: CASSVGRGARNEKLFF
DNA: TGTGCCAGCAGCGTAGGCCGGGGGGCCAGGAATGAAAAACTGTTTTTT
size: -
V: TRBV9
D: -
J: TRBJ1-4